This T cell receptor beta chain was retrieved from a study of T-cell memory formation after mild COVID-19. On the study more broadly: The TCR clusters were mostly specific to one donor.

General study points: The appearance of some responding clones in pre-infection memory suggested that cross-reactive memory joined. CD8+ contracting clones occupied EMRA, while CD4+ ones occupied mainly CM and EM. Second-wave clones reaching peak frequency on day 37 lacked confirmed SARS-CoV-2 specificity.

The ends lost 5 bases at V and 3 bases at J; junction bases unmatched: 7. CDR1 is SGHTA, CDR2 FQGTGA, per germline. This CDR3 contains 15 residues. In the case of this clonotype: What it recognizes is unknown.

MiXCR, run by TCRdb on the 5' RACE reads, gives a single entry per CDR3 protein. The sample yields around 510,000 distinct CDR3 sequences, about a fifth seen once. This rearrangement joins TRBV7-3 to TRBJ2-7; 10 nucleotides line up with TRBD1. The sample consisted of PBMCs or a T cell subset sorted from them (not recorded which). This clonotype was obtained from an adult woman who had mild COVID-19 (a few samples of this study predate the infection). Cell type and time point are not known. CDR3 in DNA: TGTGCCAGCAGCGCGGACAGGGGGAGCATCTACGAGCAGTACTTC. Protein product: CASSADRGSIYEQYF.